This T cell receptor beta chain was captured in a study of blood T cell repertoires in COVID-19. Across the whole study: PBMCs, B-cell-depleted T cells, or T cells provided the cDNA or gDNA that made up the material.

The germline gives CDR1 SGHAT, CDR2 FQNNGV. The CDR3 has 16 amino acids. V lost 4 bases to trimming and J lost 3 bases, with 17 bases between them. Assay used: immunoSEQ multiplex PCR; TCRdb lists only in-frame clones, some missing. This table has around 70,000 clones, roughly 80% appearing once. The clonotype originates from a man between 60 and 70 years old with acute or convalescent COVID-19. Sequenced material: peripheral blood. The V and J genes are TRBV11-2 and TRBJ2-3, with D possibly matching TRBD2 (5 bases). CDR3 coding DNA: TGTGCCAGCAGCTACCGGGCGGGTAGGGAAACAGATACGCAGTATTTT. It yields the protein CASSYRAGRETDTQYF.